This paragraph reports one T cell receptor beta chain. The antigen is not known. This sample stems from a study of T cells after yellow fever vaccination. Study in general: Each low-cell-number fraction was prepared by means of SMART-Seq v4 Ultra Low Input. Study-wide results and caveats: A minor fraction of clonotypes spanned both CD4 and CD8 compartments.

This CDR3 comprises 13 residues. The germline V gene encodes CDR1 SEHNR and CDR2 FQNEAQ (reference sequence). V dropped 5 bases and J dropped 10 bases, with 17 bases sitting between them. TCRdb re-derived calls from the 5' RACE reads in MiXCR, one entry per CDR3 protein. This sample yields about 310,000 distinct CDR3 sequences, of which roughly 4% are seen a single time; 20% to 25% belongs to the top ten. The sequences come from PBMCs, collected on the day of the yellow fever booster vaccination. This sequence originates from a young man who received the YFV17D yellow fever vaccine. The chain joins TRBV7-9 to TRBJ1-2, with D maybe TRBD1 (6 bases). The CDR3 nucleotides are TGTGCCAGCAGCCCCGGGACATCCTCGGCCTACACCTTC. It translates to CASSPGTSSAYTF.